This T cell receptor (beta chain) was found in a study of response to subunit inactivated influenza vaccine. Each CDR3 protein is one row after TCRdb ran MiXCR on the RT-PCR reads. The sample includes about 160,000 distinct CDR3 sequences, about 10% of them seen just once. V shed 6 bases and J 4 bases; nucleotides not matched to a gene: 11. Per germline, CDR1 SQVTM and CDR2 ANQGSEA. The CDR3 runs to 14 residues. A remark on this clonotype: Its antigen is not known.

Regarding the study as a whole: The authors proposed limited new T cell recruitment per seasonal influenza vaccination.

The sequence was obtained from a man between 50 and 69 years old who received an inactivated influenza vaccine. The sequences come from CD8+ T cells sorted from PBMCs, collected less than 30 months after vaccination. The chain links TRBV29-1 to TRBJ2-7; 8 bases align to TRBD1. The CDR3 reads CSVISGQGRYEQYF. The CDR3 DNA is TGCAGCGTCATATCCGGACAGGGAAGATACGAGCAGTACTTC.